The clone carrying this T cell receptor beta chain was detected ten times or more. The antigen is undetermined. This entry belongs to a study of T cells after yellow fever vaccination. Overall study: Preparation used SMART-Seq v4 Ultra Low Input for the low-cell-number fractions.

One entry per CDR3 protein results from TCRdb running MiXCR on the 5' RACE reads. Of 100,000 to 150,000 distinct CDR3 sequences listed, about 7% are singletons. Per germline, CDR1 SGHDT and CDR2 YYEEEE. Trimming cost V 1 base and J 0 bases; bases outside gene matches: 5. This CDR3 region has 19 residues. Overall study results and limits: Clones that expanded after primary vaccination mostly reappeared after the booster (96% CD4, 70% to 90% CD8).

This TCR was recovered from a young man who received the YFV17D yellow fever vaccine. This chain links TRBV5-6 with TRBJ2-3; TRBD2 matches at 16 bases. The sequencing here drew on CD4+ T cells sorted from PBMCs, taken 10 to 11 days after the first yellow fever vaccination. CDR3 in amino acids: CASSLPGTSGGASTDTQYF. The CDR3 DNA reads TGTGCCAGCAGCTTGCCCGGGACTAGCGGGGGGGCGAGCACAGATACGCAGTATTTT.